The next 20 T cell receptor beta chains were all read from a single sample in a study of vaccination and CD4 T cells after COVID-19. With the Oncomine TCR Beta short-read assay, DNA from cultured CD4+ T cells was sequenced. TCRdb analysed the PCR reads with MiXCR anew, one entry per CDR3 protein. The table records 8,500 to 9,000 distinct CDR3 sequences, under 50% of them present only once. The treatment: roughly 10-day PBMC culture with coronavirus spike peptide pools or control peptides (ViraFEST assay). It was before the COVID-19 pandemic (2011-2018) that the unexposed donor's CD4+ T cells were collected. No antigen has been identified for these receptors. The sample taken for sequencing was CD4+ T cells from blood, cultured in vitro. Every receptor here comes from a human donor in good health.

The V call is TRBV20-1, the J call TRBJ1-3; possibly TRBD1 for D (6 bases). The V gene's germline CDR1 is DFQATT and CDR2 SNEGSKA (reference sequence). The CDR3 runs 14 residues. V lost 5 bases and J 4 bases, leaving 15 bases between the germline ends. The CDR3 sequence is CSAPVQGAGNTIYF. The CDR3 nucleotides read TGCAGTGCTCCCGTACAGGGCGCAGGAAACACCATATATTTT.

The chain uses TRBV11-2 and TRBJ2-1; a weak D match, TRBD2 (6 bases). Germline V lookup: CDR1 SGHAT, CDR2 FQNNGV. The CDR3 length is 14 residues. V was shortened by 6 bases and J by 9 bases, with 18 bases between the two germline ends. CDR3 region: CASRPNGGSGEQFF. CDR3 coding DNA: TGTGCCAGCAGGCCGAATGGGGGGAGCGGTGAGCAGTTCTTC.

This chain links TRBV27 with TRBJ1-1; D gene uncertain. This CDR3 has 15 residues. Trimming removed 4 bases from V and 5 bases from J, with 17 bases in between. From germline, CDR1 is MNHEY and CDR2 SMNVEV (reference sequence). The CDR3 is CASSSTTLIGTEAFF. The CDR3 bases are TGTGCCAGCAGTTCCACGACACTAATTGGGACTGAAGCTTTCTTT.

This clonotype came up a few times. V usage is TRBV7-8 and J usage is TRBJ2-1, with D tentatively TRBD1 or TRBD2 (5 bases each). The CDR3 totals 16 residues. The V end lost 2 bases, the J end lost 0 bases, and 11 bases lay between the germline ends. Germline loops: CDR1 SGHVS, CDR2 FQNEAQ. The CDR3 loop reads CASSLRWGSSYNEQFF. Here the CDR3 DNA reads TGTGCCAGCAGCTTACGTTGGGGGAGCTCCTACAATGAGCAGTTCTTC.

This sequence joins TRBV7-8 and TRBJ2-7, with 8 bases aligning to TRBD1. V was pared by 4 bases and J by 2 bases, with 19 bases of the junction left unmatched. Germline-derived CDR1 and CDR2 are SGHVS and FQNEAQ. The CDR3 sequence is 19 residues long. CDR3 DNA: TGTGCCAGCAGCTCTTCTCGGTTTCGACAGGGGATGCCGGCCTACGAGCAGTACTTC. Translation gives CASSSSRFRQGMPAYEQYF. Full variable domain (outside the CDR3, taken from reference TRBV7-8 and TRBJ2-7): GAGVSQSPRYKVAKRGQDVALRCDPISGHVSLFWYQQALGQGPEFLTYFQNEAQLDKSGLPSDRFFAERPEGSVSTLKIQRTQQEDSAVYLCASSSSRFRQGMPAYEQYFGPGTRLTVT.

The gene calls are TRBV7-2 and TRBJ1-5; 9 bases agree with TRBD1. The V gene's germline CDR1 is SGHTA and CDR2 FQGNSA. V lost 5 bases and J lost 0; bases outside the gene matches: 17. The CDR3 is 20 amino acids. In nucleotides, the CDR3 is TGTGCCAGCAGCCGATTCAACCCCGGGACAGGGCAAGATAGCAATCAGCCCCAGCATTTT. Protein: CASSRFNPGTGQDSNQPQHF. Full variable domain (outside the CDR3, taken from reference TRBV7-2 and TRBJ1-5): GAGVSQSPSNKVTEKGKDVELRCDPISGHTALYWYRQSLGQGLEFLIYFQGNSAPDKSGLPSDRFSAERTGGSVSTLTIQRTQQEDSAVYLCASSRFNPGTGQDSNQPQHFGDGTRLSIL.

The chain recombines TRBV12-1 with TRBJ2-2; TRBD1 was called by the table and not checked on the DNA. TRBV12-1 is classified as a pseudogene. The CDR3 spans 16 residues. The CDR3 protein is CASSPPPLQNTGELFF. Here the CDR3 DNA reads TGTGCCAGCAGCCCGCCCCCGCTCCAGAACACCGGGGAGCTGTTTTTT.

This chain joins TRBV7-8 and TRBJ1-1; D not certain. Germline assignment: CDR1 SGHVS and CDR2 FQNEAQ. This CDR3 region has 14 residues. V dropped 1 base and J dropped 6 bases, with 12 bases sitting between them. The CDR3 is CASSLGAVSAEAFF. CDR3 nucleotides: TGTGCCAGCAGCTTAGGGGCAGTTAGTGCTGAAGCTTTCTTT.

V is TRBV6-1 and J is TRBJ2-7; 8 bases agree with TRBD1. From germline, CDR1 is MNHNS and CDR2 SASEGT. The V gene end was trimmed by 6 bases and the J gene end by 3 bases; junction bases not matched to a gene: 4. This CDR3 is built from 13 residues. This CDR3 reads CASSLQGDYEQYF. DNA for the CDR3: TGTGCCAGCAGCCTACAGGGGGACTACGAGCAGTACTTC.

DNA of the CDR3: TGCAGTGCTAGCCCCGTCGGGCGGGGGGGCAATGAGCAGTTCTTC. It yields the protein CSASPVGRGGNEQFF. V and J are TRBV20-1 and TRBJ2-1; 9 bases align to TRBD2. This CDR3 is 15 amino acids long. J was trimmed by 6 bases and V by 3 bases; bases with no gene match: 9. The germline CDR1 and CDR2 sequences are DFQATT and SNEGSKA (reference sequence).

The chain joins TRBV7-2 to TRBJ2-3; 10 bases are shared with TRBD2. From germline, CDR1 is SGHTA and CDR2 FQGNSA. V lost 1 base and J lost 8; bases outside the gene matches: 9. This CDR3 spans 16 amino acids. In nucleotides, the CDR3 is TGTGCCAGCAGCTTAGGCCCAGCGGGGGGGCAGATTACGCAGTATTTT. Protein sequence: CASSLGPAGGQITQYF.

V usage is TRBV5-6 and J usage is TRBJ1-1; 7 nucleotides line up with TRBD1. Germline values: CDR1 SGHDT, CDR2 YYEEEE. V gave up 5 bases and J gave up 7 bases; unmatched junction bases: 11. The CDR3 consists of 14 residues. CDR3 sequence: CASRRGTVGIEAFF. CDR3 coding DNA: TGTGCCAGCAGAAGGGGGACAGTAGGAATTGAAGCTTTCTTT. The full variable domain, its missing parts supplied by reference TRBV5-6 and TRBJ1-1, is DAGVTQSPTHLIKTRGQQVTLRCSPKSGHDTVSWYQQALGQGPQFIFQYYEEEERQRGNFPDRFSGHQFPNYSSELNVNALLLGDSALYLCASRRGTVGIEAFFGQGTRLTVV.

This clonotype has just a few counts. The rearrangement uses TRBV6-2 or TRBV6-3 and TRBJ2-7; 9 bases align to TRBD1. The germline CDR1 and CDR2 sequences are MNHEY and SVGEGT. Trimming removed 6 bases from V and 3 bases from J; junction bases left unmatched: 12. The CDR3 extends over 16 amino acids. The CDR3 reads CASRVGTGTGIYEQYF. In DNA, the CDR3 is TGTGCCAGCAGAGTAGGAACCGGGACAGGGATCTACGAGCAGTACTTC.

In DNA, the CDR3 is TGTGCCATCAGGGAAGGGCAGGAGTATTCACCCCTCCACTTT. Protein product: CAIREGQEYSPLHF. The chain joins TRBV10-3 to TRBJ1-6, with no clear D. V gave up 6 bases and J gave up 8 bases, with 14 bases separating them. The CDR3 extends over 14 amino acids. CDR1 ENHRY and CDR2 SYGVKD come from the germline V gene.

The table lists this clonotype with a few counts. The chain couples TRBV7-6 to TRBJ2-1; TRBD2 might be the D (7 bases). V gave up 1 base and J gave up 0 bases, with 13 bases separating them. The CDR3 consists of 17 residues. Per the germline V gene, CDR1 is SGHVS and CDR2 is FNYEAQ. CDR3 in amino acids: CASSLGGGWISYNEQFF. The CDR3 region has the DNA TGTGCCAGCAGCTTAGGGGGGGGCTGGATCTCCTACAATGAGCAGTTCTTC.

In this sample, this clonotype turned up once. V gene TRBV20-1 combines with J gene TRBJ2-7; the match to TRBD2 covers 12 bases. CDR3 length: 15 residues. V was pared by 6 bases and J by 2 bases, with 8 bases of the junction left unmatched. Germline V gene lookup returns CDR1 DFQATT and CDR2 SNEGSKA (reference sequence). The CDR3 is CSAPRTSGITYEQYF. CDR3 DNA sequence: TGCAGTGCCCCTAGGACTAGCGGGATCACCTACGAGCAGTACTTC.

This clonotype was detected a few times. The CDR3 reads CASRSGVSQVTQYF. For the CDR3, the DNA is TGTGCCAGTCGTAGCGGGGTGTCCCAGGTGACCCAGTACTTC. The V call is TRBV6-2 or TRBV6-3, the J call TRBJ2-5; 8 nucleotides align to TRBD2. The CDR3 covers 14 residues. The junction had 13 bases not matched to a gene; V was cut back by 9 bases and J by 7 bases. Germline V gives CDR1 MNHEY, CDR2 SVGEGT.

This clonotype was observed a few times. This rearrangement joins TRBV27 to TRBJ1-3; D possibly corresponds to TRBD1 (6 bases). CDR1 is MNHEY and CDR2 is SMNVEV in the germline V gene (reference sequence). Between the trimmed V and J ends, which lost 6 bases and 0 bases, there was a span of 6 bases. The CDR3 consists of 13 residues. The CDR3 DNA reads TGTGCCAGCAGGGACAGCTCTGGAAACACCATATATTTT. It specifies CASRDSSGNTIYF.

V and J are TRBV7-6 and TRBJ2-3, with 9 bases aligning to TRBD2. The V gene end was trimmed by 7 bases and the J gene end by 2 bases; junction bases not matched to a gene: 7. CDR1 and CDR2 (germline): SGHVS, FNYEAQ. This CDR3 spans 15 amino acids. This chain's CDR3 is CASTWLAGSTDTQYF. The CDR3 bases are TGTGCCAGCACCTGGCTAGCGGGGTCCACAGATACGCAGTATTTT.

This clonotype appeared once. This chain uses TRBV19 with TRBJ2-5; 7 nucleotides agree with TRBD2. After removal of 3 bases from V and 4 bases from J, the junction contained 11 bases not matched to a gene. The CDR3 extends over 16 amino acids. CDR1 and CDR2 (germline): LNHDA, SQIVND (reference sequence). The CDR3 loop reads CASSMWTGWGGETQYF. DNA for the CDR3: TGTGCCAGTAGTATGTGGACGGGGTGGGGGGGAGAGACCCAGTACTTC.